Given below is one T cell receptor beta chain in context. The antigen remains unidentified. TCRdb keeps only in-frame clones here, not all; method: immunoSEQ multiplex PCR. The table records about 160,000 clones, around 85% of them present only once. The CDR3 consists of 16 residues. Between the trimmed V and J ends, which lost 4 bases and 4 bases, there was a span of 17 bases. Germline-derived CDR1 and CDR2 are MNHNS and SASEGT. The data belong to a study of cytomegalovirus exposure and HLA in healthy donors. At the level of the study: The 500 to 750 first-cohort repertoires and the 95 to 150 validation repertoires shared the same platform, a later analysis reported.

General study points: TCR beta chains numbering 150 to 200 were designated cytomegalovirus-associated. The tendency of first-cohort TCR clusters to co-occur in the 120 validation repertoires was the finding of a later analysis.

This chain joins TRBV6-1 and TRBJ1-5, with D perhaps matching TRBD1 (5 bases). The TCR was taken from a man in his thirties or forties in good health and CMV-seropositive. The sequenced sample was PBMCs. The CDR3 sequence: CASSGTSFPFNQPQHF. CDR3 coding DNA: TGTGCCAGCAGTGGGACATCGTTCCCTTTTAATCAGCCCCAGCATTTT.